This is a list of T cell receptor beta chains from one sample in a study of T-cell memory formation after mild COVID-19. Via MiXCR, TCRdb re-called the 5' RACE reads, giving one row per CDR3 protein. The sample has a few hundred thousand distinct CDR3 sequences, around 25% seen once. Specimen: PBMCs or a T cell subset sorted from them (not recorded which). The receptors shown here come from an adult woman who had mild COVID-19 (a few samples of this study predate the infection). Cell type and time point are not known. Both conserved end residues are part of each CDR3. D genes are given only for firm matches. Clone sizes are given selectively: once, few, many, or a class where the clone is expanded.

D gene	V gene	clone size	J gene	CDR3 DNA	CDR3 protein
-	TRBV29-1	few	TRBJ1-2	TGCAGCGTTGAACCTCCGAATACGAGTGGCTACACCTTC	CSVEPPNTSGYTF
-	TRBV27	few	TRBJ2-7	TGTGCCAGCAGTTTCACCCGGGACGGGACCTACGAGCAGTACTTC	CASSFTRDGTYEQYF
TRBD2	TRBV12-3/TRBV12-4	few	TRBJ2-1	TGTGCCAGCAGCTTTATACCGGGGGGAGCCTACAATGAGCAGTTCTTC	CASSFIPGGAYNEQFF
-	TRBV6-6	-	TRBJ2-1	TGTGCCAGCAGTTATACATCTTACAATGAGCAGTTCTTC	CASSYTSYNEQFF
-	TRBV7-9	few	TRBJ2-6	TGTGCCAGCAGCTTATCTACTCCTGGGGCCAACGTCCTGACTTTC	CASSLSTPGANVLTF
TRBD1	TRBV5-4	few	TRBJ2-7	TGTGCCAGCAGGATGGGGACAGGGGGCTCCTACGAGCAGTACTTC	CASRMGTGGSYEQYF
-	TRBV27	-	TRBJ2-7	TGTGCCAGCAGTTGGGGGCCCTACGAGCAGTACTTC	CASSWGPYEQYF
TRBD2	TRBV7-2	few	TRBJ2-3	TGTGCCAGCAGCTCCGATGTCATAGCGGGAGGGCCATGGATTTCAGATACGCAGTATTTT	CASSSDVIAGGPWISDTQYF
-	TRBV29-1	-	TRBJ1-1	TGCAGCGTTGATCTCCGACGGTATAACACTGAAGCTTTCTTT	CSVDLRRYNTEAFF
TRBD1	TRBV7-6	few	TRBJ2-2	TGTGCCAGCAGTTTAAAACGTGATAGGACAGGGGTAACCGGGGAGCTGTTTTTT	CASSLKRDRTGVTGELFF
TRBD1	TRBV7-6	-	TRBJ2-1	TGTGCCAGCAGCTTACACAGGGGGCAGACGGAATTCTTC	CASSLHRGQTEFF
-	TRBV11-3	-	TRBJ1-4	TGTGCCAGCAGCCAAGGTCCTAATGAAAAACTGTTTTTT	CASSQGPNEKLFF
TRBD1	TRBV4-1	-	TRBJ2-7	TGCGCCAGCAGCCCAGGGGGACAGGGGGCGCCCCTTGGTAGGGACGAGCAGTACTTC	CASSPGGQGAPLGRDEQYF
-	TRBV7-2	few	TRBJ1-3	TGTGCCAGCAGCCCACGCAGGGCCTCTGGAAACACCATATATTTT	CASSPRRASGNTIYF
-	TRBV11-2	few	TRBJ2-4	TGTGCCAGCAGCTTAGAAGCCCCCGGCGGGGTAAACATTCAGTACTTC	CASSLEAPGGVNIQYF
-	TRBV5-1	many	TRBJ2-1	TGCGCCAGCAGCGTGACCCTTTTGGGAGAACAGTTCTTC	CASSVTLLGEQFF
-	TRBV7-7	few	TRBJ2-5	TGTGCTAGCAGCAGTAACTACGCGGAGACCCAGTACTTC	CASSSNYAETQYF
TRBD1	TRBV20-1	-	TRBJ1-3	TGCAGTGCTATACAGGGGGCTTCAGGAAACACCATATATTTT	CSAIQGASGNTIYF
-	TRBV4-1	-	TRBJ1-1	TGCGCCAGCAGCCAAAGGGCAGGGGTTATGAACACTGAAGCTTTCTTT	CASSQRAGVMNTEAFF
-	TRBV29-1	-	TRBJ2-7	TGCAGCGTTGGGCGAGAGAGTGGGGAGCAGTACTTC	CSVGRESGEQYF
-	TRBV6-5	few	TRBJ2-7	TGTGCCAGCAGTTACTCGAACCCCCCGTTCGAGGACGAGCAGTACTTC	CASSYSNPPFEDEQYF
TRBD2	TRBV7-2	medium-sized	TRBJ2-1	TGTGCCAGCAGCTCTAGCGGGAGTACTTACAATGAGCAGTTCTTC	CASSSSGSTYNEQFF